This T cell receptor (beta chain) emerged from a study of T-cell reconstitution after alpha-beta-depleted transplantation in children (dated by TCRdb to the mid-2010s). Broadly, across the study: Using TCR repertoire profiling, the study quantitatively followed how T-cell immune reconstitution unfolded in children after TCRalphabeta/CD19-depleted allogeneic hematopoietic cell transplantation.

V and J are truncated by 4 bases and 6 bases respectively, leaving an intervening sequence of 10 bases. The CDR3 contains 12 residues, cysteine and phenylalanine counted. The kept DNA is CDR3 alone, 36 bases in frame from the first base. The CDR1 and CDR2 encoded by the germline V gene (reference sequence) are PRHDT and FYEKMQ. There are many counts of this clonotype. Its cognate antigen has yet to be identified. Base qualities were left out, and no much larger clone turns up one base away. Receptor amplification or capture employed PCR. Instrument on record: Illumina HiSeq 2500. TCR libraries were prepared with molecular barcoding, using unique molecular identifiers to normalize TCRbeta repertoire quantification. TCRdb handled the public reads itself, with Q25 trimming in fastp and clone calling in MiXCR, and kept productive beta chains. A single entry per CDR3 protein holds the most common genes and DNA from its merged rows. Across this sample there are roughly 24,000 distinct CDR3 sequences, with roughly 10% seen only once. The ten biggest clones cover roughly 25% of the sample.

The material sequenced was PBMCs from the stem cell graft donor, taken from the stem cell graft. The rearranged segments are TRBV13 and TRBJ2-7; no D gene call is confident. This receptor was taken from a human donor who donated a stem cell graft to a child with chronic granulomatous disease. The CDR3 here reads CASSSSEAEQYF. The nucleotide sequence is TGTGCCAGCAGCTCATCAGAGGCCGAGCAGTACTTC.